The clone carrying this T cell receptor beta chain was seen only a few times. Its antigen is as yet unknown. This CDR3 contains 15 residues. The germline V gene encodes CDR1 SGHVS and CDR2 FNYEAQ. Trimming took 5 bases from V and 0 from J, leaving 13 bases between them. This entry is derived from a study of T cell repertoires in cytomegalovirus infection. Study overall: HLA-C-restricted CMV epitopes, recently identified, and well-studied HLA-B-restricted ones were used by the study.

TCRdb re-derived calls from the reads in MiXCR, one entry per CDR3 protein. The data contain roughly 920,000 distinct CDR3 sequences, roughly a third of them seen just once; the ten biggest clones take up around an eighth. Findings of the study overall: The study identified carriers of CMV plus the relevant HLA from cumulative public TCR beta family frequency.

The chain couples TRBV7-6 to TRBJ1-1; tentatively, D is TRBD1 (5 bases). The material was cultured CD8+ T cells from PBMCs, obtained from culture after CMV antigen stimulation. The receptor comes from a human donor in good health (CMV status not recorded). Some clones in this sample may be carry-over from other donors' samples. CDR3 sequence (DNA): TGTGCCAGCAGCCCATCTAAGGGGATGAACACTGAAGCTTTCTTT. This gives the protein CASSPSKGMNTEAFF.